Following are 30 T cell receptor beta chains from one sample sequenced in a study of CD8+CD57+ T cells in acquired aplastic anemia. Genomic DNA constituted the template upon which TCR beta VDJ and CDR3 profiling was performed. TCRdb redid the calling of the reads with MiXCR, one entry per CDR3 protein. Among about 160,000 distinct CDR3 sequences listed, about 48% were seen once. The sample taken for sequencing was sorted CD4+, CD8+, or CD8+CD57+ T cells (not recorded which) from PBMCs. Receptors originate from a human donor in good health.

This clonotype has a handful of counts. This sequence may be a read error, since a much larger clone differs from it by one base. V gene TRBV13 combines with J gene TRBJ1-2; D is ambiguous. The germline gives CDR1 PRHDT, CDR2 FYEKMQ (reference sequence). CDR3 length: 13 residues. V lost 5 bases and J lost 2, with 9 bases in between. The CDR3 coding sequence is TGTGCCAGCAGCCCTGCCGGGAACTATGGCTACACCTTC. The encoded protein is CASSPAGNYGYTF.

By share, this clonotype ranks as medium-sized (0.01 to 0.1%). The chain carries TRBV29-1 and TRBJ2-1, with TRBD1 identical over 7 bases. CDR1 and CDR2 from the germline V gene are SQVTM and ANQGSEA. The CDR3 runs 13 residues. J gave up 3 bases and V 4 bases, and 3 bases lay outside the gene matches. CDR3 in amino acids: CSVGRDSYNEQFF. The CDR3 bases are TGCAGCGTTGGCCGGGACAGCTACAATGAGCAGTTCTTC.

This chain joins TRBV19 and TRBJ1-3; D is ambiguous. V gave up 9 bases and J gave up 3 bases, with 12 bases separating them. CDR3 length equals 13 residues. CDR1 and CDR2 from the germline V gene are LNHDA and SQIVND (reference sequence). The CDR3 protein is CASEELGGNTIYF. In DNA, the CDR3 is TGTGCCAGCGAGGAGCTGGGTGGAAACACCATATATTTT.

In its sample, this clonotype was seen many times. The V and J genes are TRBV20-1 and TRBJ2-3; 7 bases map to TRBD2. Germline V gene data show CDR1 as DFQATT and CDR2 as SNEGSKA (reference sequence). The CDR3 is 15 residues long. V was pared by 1 base and J by 1 base, with 5 bases of the junction left unmatched. The CDR3 protein is CSARVAGVGTDTQYF. DNA of the CDR3: TGCAGTGCTAGAGTGGCGGGAGTTGGCACAGATACGCAGTATTTT.

This clonotype was counted many times. The gene calls are TRBV5-5 and TRBJ1-2; 11 positions agree with TRBD1. CDR3 size: 14 residues. Trimming cost V 2 bases and J 4 bases; bases outside gene matches: 1. Germline V lookup: CDR1 SGHKS, CDR2 YYEKEE (reference sequence). The CDR3 spells CASSFGQGAYGYTF. In DNA form, the CDR3 reads TGTGCCAGCAGCTTCGGACAGGGGGCCTATGGCTACACCTTC. The whole variable domain, remainder taken from reference TRBV5-5 and TRBJ1-2, is DAGVTQSPTHLIKTRGQQVTLRCSPISGHKSVSWYQQVLGQGPQFIFQYYEKEERGRGNFPDRFSARQFPNYSSELNVNALLLGDSALYLCASSFGQGAYGYTFGSGTRLTVV.

The chain joins TRBV25-1 to TRBJ1-4; perhaps TRBD1 as D (5 bases). The CDR3 loop spans 15 amino acids. Germline V lookup: CDR1 MGHDK, CDR2 SYGVNS. With 6 bases removed from V and 0 bases from J, the gap between germline ends came to 11 bases. The CDR3 coding sequence is TGTGCCAGCAGGGATAGGGGTGCAACTAATGAAAAACTGTTTTTT. Encoded protein: CASRDRGATNEKLFF.

This clonotype was counted at least ten times. The rearrangement joins TRBV5-1 to TRBJ1-4; 9 bases map to TRBD1. Germline CDR1 and CDR2: SGHRS and YFSETQ. V lost 2 bases and J lost 2; bases outside the gene matches: 4. This CDR3 has 16 amino acids. CDR3 coding DNA: TGCGCCAGCAGCTTCGGGGGGACAGGGACTAATGAAAAACTGTTTTTT. This encodes CASSFGGTGTNEKLFF.

This chain's CDR3 is CASSLGRVDYNEQFF. CDR3 bases: TGTGCCAGCAGCTTAGGCAGGGTTGACTACAATGAGCAGTTCTTC. V usage is TRBV11-2 and J usage is TRBJ2-1; maybe TRBD1 (5 bases). The CDR3 has 15 residues. Germline CDR1 and CDR2: SGHAT and FQNNGV. Trimming shortened V by 1 base and J by 3 bases, and 10 bases separated the two germline ends.

This clonotype has only a few counts. DNA for the CDR3: TGTGCCAGCAGTGAAAGGGGGGGCGCGACTGAAGCTTTCTTT. Translating gives CASSERGGATEAFF. The chain is built from TRBV2 and TRBJ1-1; D is possibly TRBD1 (6 bases). Germline CDR1 reads SNHLY; CDR2 reads FYNNEI. Trimming removed 2 bases from V and 5 bases from J, with 12 bases in between. This CDR3 contains 14 residues. The whole variable domain, filled in from reference TRBV2 and TRBJ1-1, reads EPEVTQTPSHQVTQMGQEVILRCVPISNHLYFYWYRQILGQKVEFLVSFYNNEISEKSEIFDDQFSVERPDGSNFTLKIRSTKLEDSAMYFCASSERGGATEAFFGQGTRLTVV.

As for this clonotype: Sequence at one end of the junction differs from germline and may be a read error. V is TRBV10-3 and J is TRBJ1-1; D is unclear. This CDR3 has 14 amino acids. Germline lookup yields CDR1 ENHRY and CDR2 SYGVKD. The CDR3 nucleotides read TGTGCCAGCAGTCTCACTGATATGAACACTGAAGCTTTCTTT. This gives the protein CASSLTDMNTEAFF.

The sample holds many counts of this clonotype. The chain recombines TRBV10-3 with TRBJ1-4; tentative D call: TRBD1 (5 bases). Trimming left V 3 bases short and J 4 bases short, with 9 bases between. Germline V CDR1 and CDR2: ENHRY, SYGVKD. The CDR3 is 14 amino acids. CDR3 sequence: CAISDGQGNEKLFF. CDR3 in DNA: TGTGCCATCAGTGACGGGCAGGGTAATGAAAAACTGTTTTTT.

This clonotype was seen repeatedly, ten times or more. The V gene is TRBV10-3, the J gene TRBJ1-4, with unresolved D. Trimming cost V 4 bases and J 1 base, with 13 bases left between them. CDR3 length: 16 amino acids. Germline V gene sequence: CDR1 ENHRY, CDR2 SYGVKD. CDR3 sequence (DNA): TGTGCCATCAGTGGGCCCCGAAACGGAACTAATGAAAAACTGTTTTTT. Its protein product is CAISGPRNGTNEKLFF.

This clonotype was seen many times. The rearrangement joins TRBV20-1 to TRBJ2-5; no definite D call. Germline V gene lookup returns CDR1 DFQATT and CDR2 SNEGSKA (reference sequence). Trimming cost V 3 bases and J 3 bases, with 11 bases left between them. The CDR3 is made up of 13 amino acids. CDR3 bases: TGCAGTGCTAGCGAGTGGCAGGAAGAGACCCAGTACTTC. Protein product: CSASEWQEETQYF.

This clonotype was detected many times. This chain uses TRBV20-1 with TRBJ2-2; 7 nucleotides line up with TRBD1. Germline trimming cut 4 bases from V and 1 base from J; bases unmatched to any gene: 3. The CDR3 sequence is 14 residues long. Germline loops: CDR1 DFQATT, CDR2 SNEGSKA (reference sequence). The CDR3 nucleotides are TGCAGTGCTAAAGGGACAGAGAACACCGGGGAGCTGTTTTTT. This codes for CSAKGTENTGELFF.

The chain joins TRBV20-1 to TRBJ2-1; 12 nucleotides align to TRBD2. The CDR3 runs 16 residues. J was trimmed by 0 bases and V by 6 bases; bases with no gene match: 6. Germline CDR1 reads DFQATT; CDR2 reads SNEGSKA (reference sequence). CDR3 nucleotides: TGCAGTGCGAAAGGACTAGCGGGGCCCTCCTACAATGAGCAGTTCTTC. This gives the protein CSAKGLAGPSYNEQFF.

This clonotype was counted only a few times. The CDR3 protein is CASSELRTNTGELFF. For the CDR3, the DNA is TGTGCCAGCAGTGAATTACGGACGAACACCGGGGAGCTGTTTTTT. V is TRBV25-1 and J is TRBJ2-2; D unclear. V lost 1 base, J lost 0 bases, and 6 bases lay in between. This CDR3 contains 15 residues. Germline assignment: CDR1 MGHDK and CDR2 SYGVNS.

This clonotype was seen repeatedly, ten times or more. V usage is TRBV19 and J usage is TRBJ2-2, with unresolved D. V lost 1 base to trimming and J lost 6 bases, with 15 bases between them. Per the germline V gene, CDR1 is LNHDA and CDR2 is SQIVND (reference sequence). This CDR3 has 16 residues. The CDR3 sequence: CASSIVSHRRAGELFF. The CDR3 DNA is TGTGCCAGTAGTATAGTTAGCCATCGTAGGGCCGGGGAGCTGTTTTTT.

The sample holds a few counts of this clonotype. In DNA form, the CDR3 reads TGTGCCAGCGGAAGCGGGAGATCCTACGAGCAGTACTTC. This gives the protein CASGSGRSYEQYF. The V call is TRBV28, the J call TRBJ2-7; 8 positions agree with TRBD2. The germline V gene has CDR1 MDHEN and CDR2 SYDVKM. J gave up 1 base and V 8 bases, and 4 bases lay outside the gene matches. This CDR3 has 13 residues.

Only a few counts were recorded for this clonotype. This chain links TRBV5-6 with TRBJ1-2; D call uncertain. Germline-derived CDR1 and CDR2 are SGHDT and YYEEEE. With 2 bases removed from V and 3 bases from J, the gap between germline ends came to 14 bases. The CDR3 is made up of 15 amino acids. This CDR3 reads CASSLVGSSDYGYTF. The CDR3 DNA sequence: TGTGCCAGCAGCTTAGTGGGCAGTTCCGACTATGGCTACACCTTC.

This clonotype was seen a single time. The J gene is TRBJ2-7, the V gene TRBV15; D tentatively fits TRBD1 or TRBD2 (5 bases each). Germline V gene sequence: CDR1 LNHNV, CDR2 YYDKDF (reference sequence). Deletions cut 3 bases from V and 5 bases from J, with 20 bases between. The CDR3 covers 16 residues. The CDR3 nucleotides are TGTGCCACCAGCAGGGGTGTGGGACGCTCTCCGGACGAGCAGTACTTC. It is translated as CATSRGVGRSPDEQYF.

This chain uses TRBV14 with TRBJ1-2; D ambiguous. Germline values: CDR1 SGHDN, CDR2 FVKESK. V was trimmed by 0 bases and J by 4 bases, leaving 9 bases between them. CDR3 size: 14 residues. Here the CDR3 reads CASSQDPFSYGYTF. CDR3 coding DNA: TGTGCCAGCAGCCAAGACCCTTTCAGCTATGGCTACACCTTC.

This chain uses TRBV20-1 with TRBJ2-1; no clear D gene. This CDR3 contains 13 residues. V dropped 7 bases and J dropped 5 bases, with 15 bases sitting between them. Per germline, CDR1 DFQATT and CDR2 SNEGSKA (reference sequence). DNA of the CDR3: TGCAGTGTAGGGAACGGGTCTCACAATGAGCAGTTCTTC. Translation gives CSVGNGSHNEQFF.

This clonotype has just a few counts. With a much larger clone just one base away, this may be a read error. The chain uses TRBV20-1 and TRBJ2-3; 8 bases are shared with TRBD2. The CDR3 loop spans 15 amino acids. CDR1 and CDR2 (germline): DFQATT, SNEGSKA (reference sequence). V shed 3 bases and J 1 base; nucleotides not matched to a gene: 6. The CDR3 region is CSASRQAGGTDTQYF. The CDR3 DNA follows: TGCAGTGCTAGCCGGCAAGCGGGGGGCACAGATACGCAGTATTTT.

A word on this clonotype: A much larger clonotype is one base distant, so this may be a read error. The chain combines TRBV7-9 with TRBJ1-5; D gene uncertain. This CDR3 is built from 14 residues. V lost 6 bases and J lost 9, with 18 bases in between. Germline V gives CDR1 SEHNR, CDR2 FQNEAQ (reference sequence). The CDR3 DNA is TGTGCCAGCAGAAGCGGCGACTTCGATCGGCCCCAGCATTTT. This encodes CASRSGDFDRPQHF. Full variable domain (remainder filled in from reference TRBV7-9 and TRBJ1-5): DTGVSQNPRHKITKRGQNVTFRCDPISEHNRLYWYRQTLGQGPEFLTYFQNEAQLEKSRLLSDRFSAERPKGSFSTLEIQRTEQGDSAMYLCASRSGDFDRPQHFGDGTRLSIL.

This clonotype came up many times. The chain combines TRBV27 with TRBJ2-7, with 15 bases identical to TRBD2. The CDR3 is 16 residues long. V shed 5 bases, J shed 2 bases, and the junction held 4 bases outside the gene matches. Germline-derived CDR1 and CDR2 are MNHEY and SMNVEV (reference sequence). The CDR3 loop is CASSLGLAGGTYEQYF. DNA for the CDR3: TGTGCCAGCAGTCTTGGACTAGCGGGAGGGACCTACGAGCAGTACTTC.

This clonotype was recorded a few times. This chain connects TRBV15 to TRBJ2-5; D is undetermined. V was pared by 4 bases and J by 2 bases, with 11 bases between. Germline V lookup: CDR1 LNHNV, CDR2 YYDKDF (reference sequence). The CDR3 covers 14 residues. CDR3 amino acids: CATSTGPSQETQYF. In DNA, the CDR3 is TGTGCCACCAGCACAGGACCGTCGCAAGAGACCCAGTACTTC.

The V and J genes are TRBV24-1 and TRBJ1-4; unclear D gene. Deletions cut 2 bases from V and 5 bases from J, with 11 bases between. CDR3 length: 15 amino acids. In germline, CDR1 is KGHDR, CDR2 SFDVKD. CDR3 in amino acids: CATSDSGSQNEKLFF. DNA of the CDR3: TGTGCCACCAGTGATTCTGGCAGCCAAAATGAAAAACTGTTTTTT.

This clonotype was observed a handful of times. The V call is TRBV9, the J call TRBJ2-3, with TRBD1 identical over 9 bases. Trimming cost V 2 bases and J 4 bases; bases outside gene matches: 5. This CDR3 has 15 residues. Germline V lookup: CDR1 SGDLS, CDR2 YYNGEE. Here the CDR3 reads CASSVAGTGPDTQYF. The DNA of the CDR3 is TGTGCCAGCAGCGTTGCCGGGACAGGGCCAGATACGCAGTATTTT.

The sample holds many counts of this clonotype. V and J are TRBV20-1 and TRBJ1-5; 9 bases are shared with TRBD1. CDR3 length equals 14 residues. The V gene end was trimmed by 5 bases and the J gene end by 2 bases; junction bases not matched to a gene: 4. From germline, CDR1 is DFQATT and CDR2 SNEGSKA (reference sequence). For the CDR3, the DNA is TGCAGTGCTCACACAGGGGGCGGCAATCAGCCCCAGCATTTT. It translates to CSAHTGGGNQPQHF.

This clonotype was seen only once. A read error may explain this, as a much larger clone is one base away. The rearrangement joins TRBV5-1 to TRBJ1-3; TRBD1 is a possible D gene (6 bases). The CDR3 spans 17 residues. CDR1 is SGHRS, CDR2 YFSETQ, per germline. V lost 2 bases and J 8 bases, leaving 23 bases between the germline ends. The CDR3 coding sequence is TGCGCCAGCAGCTTCGCCCAGACAGGACTCCTGGGAGACACCATATATTTT. Its translation: CASSFAQTGLLGDTIYF.